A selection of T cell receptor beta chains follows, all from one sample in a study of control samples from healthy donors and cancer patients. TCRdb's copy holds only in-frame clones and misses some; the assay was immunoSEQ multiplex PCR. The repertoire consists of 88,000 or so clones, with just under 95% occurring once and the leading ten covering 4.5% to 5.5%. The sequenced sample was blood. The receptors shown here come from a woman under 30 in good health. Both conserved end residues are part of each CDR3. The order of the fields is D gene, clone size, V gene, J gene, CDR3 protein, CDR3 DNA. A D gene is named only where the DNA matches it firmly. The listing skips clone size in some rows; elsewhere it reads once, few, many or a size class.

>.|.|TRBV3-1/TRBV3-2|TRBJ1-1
CASSQAGVGRNTEAFF
TGTGCCAGCAGCCAAGCGGGGGTTGGAAGGAACACTGAAGCTTTCTTT
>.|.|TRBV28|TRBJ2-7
CASSLRVPSSYEQYF
TGTGCCAGCAGTTTAAGAGTCCCGAGCTCCTACGAGCAGTACTTC
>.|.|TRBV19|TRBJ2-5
CASTQGPLGETQYF
TGTGCCAGTACCCAAGGTCCGCTAGGGGAGACCCAGTACTTC
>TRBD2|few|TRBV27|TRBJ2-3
CASTPSGLAGSTDTQYF
TGTGCCAGCACCCCATCTGGACTAGCGGGAAGCACAGATACGCAGTATTTT
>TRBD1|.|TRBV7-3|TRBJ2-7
CASSLYGTGGGEQYF
TGTGCCAGCAGCTTATATGGGACAGGGGGCGGCGAGCAGTACTTC
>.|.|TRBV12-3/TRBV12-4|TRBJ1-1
CASSLGYTEAFF
TGTGCCAGCAGTCTCGGGTACACTGAAGCTTTCTTT
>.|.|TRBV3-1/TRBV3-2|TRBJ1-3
CASSQGGAPEDSIF
TGTGCCAGCAGCCAAGGTGGGGCTCCGGAGGACAGCATATTT
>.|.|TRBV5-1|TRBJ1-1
CASSLIGGNTEAFF
TGCGCCAGCAGCTTGATAGGGGGTAACACTGAAGCTTTCTTT
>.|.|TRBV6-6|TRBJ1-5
CASRGTYSNQPQHF
TGTGCCAGCAGGGGAACTTATAGCAATCAGCCCCAGCATTTT
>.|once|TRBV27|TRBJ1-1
CASSSLAGNTEAFF
TGTGCCAGCAGTTCTCTAGCCGGGAACACTGAAGCTTTCTTT
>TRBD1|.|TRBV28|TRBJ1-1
CASSASQGANTEAFF
TGTGCCAGCAGTGCCTCGCAGGGGGCGAACACTGAAGCTTTCTTT